This passage covers 20 T cell receptor beta chains from one sample sequenced in a study of T cell responses to AZD1222 COVID-19 vaccine. Here immunoSEQ multiplex PCR was the method, and the copy in TCRdb shows in-frame clones only, minus some. In the table there are 100,000 to 150,000 clones, approximately 90% of which are singletons. Sequencing used peripheral blood, obtained 28 days after the second AZD1222 dose. All receptors derive from an adult who received the AZD1222 COVID-19 vaccine.

The J gene is TRBJ2-7, the V gene TRBV28; D possibly corresponds to TRBD1 (5 bases). V was pared by 6 bases and J by 0 bases, with 15 bases between. In germline, CDR1 is MDHEN, CDR2 SYDVKM. The CDR3 covers 15 residues. The CDR3 loop is CASSVDSSLSYEQYF. The CDR3 coding sequence is TGTGCCAGCAGCGTCGACAGTTCCCTCTCCTACGAGCAGTACTTC.

The chain recombines TRBV30 with TRBJ1-4; D gene unclear. This CDR3 spans 14 amino acids. Trimming cost V 4 bases and J 8 bases, with 17 bases left between them. Per germline, CDR1 GTSNPN and CDR2 SVGIG (reference sequence). The CDR3 nucleotides are TGTGCCTGGAAAACTATCCGAGGGAAGGAAAAACTGTTTTTT. Protein sequence: CAWKTIRGKEKLFF.

The CDR3 reads CASSEARAGQAGEQYF. Here the CDR3 DNA reads TGTGCCAGCAGTGAAGCGCGTGCTGGACAGGCCGGCGAGCAGTACTTC. The genes are TRBV2 and TRBJ2-7; TRBD1 agrees at 7 bases. Trimming removed 0 bases from V and 6 bases from J; junction bases left unmatched: 11. Germline V lookup: CDR1 SNHLY, CDR2 FYNNEI. The CDR3 is 16 amino acids.

This chain links TRBV28 with TRBJ2-3; D not certain. The CDR3 contains 12 residues. Germline values: CDR1 MDHEN, CDR2 SYDVKM. The V gene lost 7 bases and the J gene lost 3 bases, with 8 bases spanning the gap. The CDR3 reads CASNQLTDTQYF. CDR3 bases: TGTGCCAGCAACCAATTGACAGATACGCAGTATTTT.

This clone has just one count. The chain is built from TRBV3-1 (or the pseudogene TRBV3-2) and TRBJ1-5, with D unresolved. Germline assignment: CDR1 LGHDT and CDR2 YNNKEL (reference sequence). This CDR3 is 14 amino acids long. V lost 4 bases to trimming and J lost 0 bases, with 7 bases between them. In DNA form, the CDR3 reads TGTGCCAGCAGCCTGCGGGGTAGCAATCAGCCCCAGCATTTT. The encoded protein is CASSLRGSNQPQHF.

V is TRBV12-3 or TRBV12-4 and J is TRBJ2-5; D might be TRBD1 (6 bases). V was shortened by 5 bases and J by 4 bases, with 11 bases between the two germline ends. The CDR3 spans 13 residues. The CDR3 sequence is CASSGRGGETQYF. CDR3 DNA sequence: TGTGCCAGCAGTGGCAGGGGCGGAGAGACCCAGTACTTC.

The chain has TRBV25-1 and TRBJ1-6; possible D gene TRBD1, 6 bases. With 3 bases removed from V and 8 bases from J, the gap between germline ends came to 17 bases. CDR3 length: 16 residues. CDR1 is MGHDK and CDR2 is SYGVNS in the germline V gene. The DNA for the CDR3 is TGTGCCAGCAGTGAGGTTCGAGGGGGGCTTGATTCACCCCTCCACTTT. Its protein is CASSEVRGGLDSPLHF.

In this sample, this clone turned up once. The CDR3 sequence: CAISDSAGGPHNEQFF. The CDR3 DNA follows: TGTGCCATCAGTGATAGCGCGGGGGGGCCCCACAATGAGCAGTTCTTC. This chain connects TRBV10-3 to TRBJ2-1, with 9 bases lining up with TRBD2. Germline V gene data show CDR1 as ENHRY and CDR2 as SYGVKD. V lost 3 bases to trimming and J lost 5 bases; unmatched junction nucleotides: 8. The CDR3 is 16 residues long.

The V and J genes are TRBV2 and TRBJ1-3; no clear D gene. CDR1 is SNHLY, CDR2 FYNNEI, per germline. Trimming removed 6 bases at V and 2 bases at J, with 11 bases between. This CDR3 comprises 14 residues. The CDR3 reads CASSPGRTGNTIYF. The CDR3 region has the DNA TGTGCCAGCAGCCCCGGGCGCACTGGAAACACCATATATTTT.

The chain is built from TRBV12-3 or TRBV12-4 and TRBJ1-1, with TRBD1 identical over 7 bases. V lost 1 base, J lost 10 bases, and 6 bases stayed unmatched. This CDR3 is built from 13 residues. CDR3 amino acids: CASSLVLQGGAFF. In DNA, the CDR3 is TGTGCCAGCAGTTTAGTCCTTCAGGGGGGAGCTTTCTTT.

J is TRBJ1-6 and V is TRBV4-1; D not resolved. With 1 base removed from V and 6 bases from J, the gap between germline ends came to 7 bases. Germline values: CDR1 MGHRA, CDR2 YSYEKL. This CDR3 has 14 residues. The CDR3 DNA sequence: TGCGCCAGCAGCCAAGTGGGTCTTAATTCACCCCTCCACTTT. Amino acid sequence: CASSQVGLNSPLHF.

The chain has TRBV6-4 and TRBJ2-3; 8 nucleotides line up with TRBD2. Trimming removed 0 bases from V and 0 bases from J; junction bases left unmatched: 2. Germline V gene sequence: CDR1 MRHNA, CDR2 SNTAGT. The CDR3 sequence is 16 residues long. The CDR3 sequence: CASSDSPGGSTDTQYF. In DNA, the CDR3 is TGTGCCAGCAGTGACTCTCCGGGGGGGAGCACAGATACGCAGTATTTT.

This rearrangement joins TRBV12-3 or TRBV12-4 to TRBJ2-5, with D maybe TRBD1 (5 bases). The CDR3 runs 13 residues. V lost 4 bases, J lost 5 bases, and 11 bases lay in between. The CDR3 DNA follows: TGTGCCAGCAGTTCTGGGGCATGGGAGACCCAGTACTTC. Amino acid sequence: CASSSGAWETQYF.

This rearrangement joins TRBV3-1 (or the pseudogene TRBV3-2) to TRBJ2-2; either TRBD1 or TRBD2 may fit D (6 bases each). Germline V CDR1 and CDR2: LGHDT, YNNKEL (reference sequence). Trimming took off 6 bases at V and 5 bases at J, with 19 bases between the two ends. The CDR3 consists of 16 residues. Here the CDR3 reads CASRERRGAGTGELFF. In DNA, the CDR3 is TGTGCCAGCAGGGAAAGGAGGGGGGCTGGGACCGGGGAGCTGTTTTTT.

This sequence joins TRBV18 and TRBJ1-5; the D is unclear. Germline CDR1 KGHSH, CDR2 LQKENI. CDR3 length equals 14 residues. Trimming shortened V by 2 bases and J by 0 bases, and 5 bases separated the two germline ends. As DNA, the CDR3 is TGTGCCAGCTCACCAGGGTATAGCAATCAGCCCCAGCATTTT. Translating gives CASSPGYSNQPQHF.

This clone has just a few counts. The V call is TRBV11-3, the J call TRBJ1-1; D perhaps matches TRBD1 (5 bases). V gave up 5 bases and J gave up 5 bases, with 15 bases separating them. Germline values: CDR1 SGHNT, CDR2 YENEEA. This CDR3 is 14 amino acids long. CDR3 protein: CASSPAGGETEAFF. Written as DNA, the CDR3 is TGTGCCAGCAGCCCGGCCGGGGGGGAAACTGAAGCTTTCTTT.

The rearrangement joins TRBV7-9 to TRBJ2-6; 9 bases agree with TRBD1. The germline gives CDR1 SEHNR, CDR2 FQNEAQ (reference sequence). This CDR3 contains 15 residues. V was pared by 4 bases and J by 3 bases, with 1 base of the junction left unmatched. The CDR3 protein is CASSYRGRGANVLTF. In DNA form, the CDR3 reads TGTGCCAGCAGCTACAGGGGGCGTGGGGCCAACGTCCTGACTTTC.

This clone occurred many times. The V call is TRBV3-1 (or the pseudogene TRBV3-2), the J call TRBJ1-2, with D maybe TRBD1 (6 bases). The V end was cut by 0 bases, the J end by 8 bases, with 13 bases between. The CDR3 loop spans 14 amino acids. Germline CDR1 is LGHDT and CDR2 is YNNKEL (reference sequence). The CDR3 nucleotides are TGTGCCAGCAGCCAAGATCTAGGGGGGCACGGCTACACCTTC. This codes for CASSQDLGGHGYTF.

The CDR3 bases are TGTGCCAGCAGCCTGGAGGCTATGTCGGCTTTCTTT. Amino acid sequence: CASSLEAMSAFF. V and J are TRBV5-8 and TRBJ1-1; D ambiguous. The V end was cut by 4 bases, the J end by 11 bases, with 15 bases between. The CDR3 extends over 12 amino acids. CDR1 and CDR2 (germline): SGHTS, YDEGEE.

This chain uses TRBV7-9 with TRBJ1-4; possibly TRBD1 for D (6 bases). V gave up 2 bases and J gave up 7 bases, with 14 bases separating them. The CDR3 runs to 15 residues. The germline V gene has CDR1 SEHNR and CDR2 FQNEAQ (reference sequence). CDR3 DNA sequence: TGTGCCAGCAGCTTAACGGGGGCTGTAGGTGAAAAACTGTTTTTT. Translating it yields CASSLTGAVGEKLFF.